The 5 T cell receptor beta chains reported below all come from one sample, sequenced in a study of blood T cell repertoires in COVID-19. Sequencing used immunoSEQ multiplex PCR; TCRdb keeps in-frame clones, though not all of them. The sample carries tens of thousands of clones, 80% to 90% recorded once. The sequenced sample was peripheral blood. These receptors were taken from a man aged 30 to 39 with acute or convalescent COVID-19.

This clone was picked up one time. This chain joins TRBV4-2 and TRBJ1-3; D is uncertain. Germline lookup yields CDR1 LGHNA and CDR2 YNFKEQ. The length of the CDR3 is 17 residues. V was clipped by 0 bases and J by 0 bases, with 12 bases between them. This CDR3 reads CASSQDAGTNSGNTIYF. CDR3 sequence (DNA): TGTGCCAGCAGCCAAGACGCAGGCACCAACTCTGGAAACACCATATATTTT.

This rearrangement joins TRBV3-1 (or the pseudogene TRBV3-2) to TRBJ1-6; 9 positions match TRBD1. Germline CDR1 and CDR2: LGHDT and YNNKEL (reference sequence). This CDR3 has 14 residues. V lost 5 bases, J lost 8 bases, and 4 bases stayed unmatched. The CDR3: CASSYTGGYSPLHF. DNA of the CDR3: TGTGCCAGCAGCTATACAGGGGGCTATTCACCCCTCCACTTT.

The chain joins TRBV11-3 to TRBJ2-3; TRBD2 matches at 7 bases. Trimming at V came to 4 bases and at J to 1 base, leaving 8 bases not matched to a gene. The CDR3 totals 16 residues. The germline V gene encodes CDR1 SGHNT and CDR2 YENEEA. For the CDR3, the DNA is TGTGCCAGCAGCTCCCGGGCCAGCGGGGGCACAGATACGCAGTATTTT. This sequence encodes CASSSRASGGTDTQYF.

This chain joins TRBV7-9 and TRBJ1-2; a possible D gene is TRBD1 (6 bases). Germline V gene data show CDR1 as SEHNR and CDR2 as FQNEAQ (reference sequence). Trimming took 7 bases from V and 4 from J, leaving 19 bases between them. The CDR3 has 15 amino acids. The CDR3 protein is CASIKWVTGLYGYTF. CDR3 in DNA: TGTGCCAGCATCAAATGGGTGACAGGTCTCTATGGCTACACCTTC.

The CDR3, as DNA: TGTGCCAGCAGTTTACAGGGTAGTTCTCATGGCTACACCTTC. It yields the protein CASSLQGSSHGYTF. This rearrangement joins TRBV27 to TRBJ1-2; D possibly corresponds to TRBD1 (5 bases). This CDR3 comprises 14 residues. Germline assignment: CDR1 MNHEY and CDR2 SMNVEV (reference sequence). Trimming shortened V by 2 bases and J by 6 bases, and 13 bases separated the two germline ends.